The 10 T cell receptor beta chains below all came from one sample that was sequenced in a study of early T cells in non-severe SARS-CoV-2 infection. TCRdb processed the 5' RACE reads anew with MiXCR; each CDR3 protein has one entry. The table has 45,000 to 70,000 distinct CDR3 sequences, approximately 10% seen once; the top ten hold more than 8.5%. The sample taken for sequencing was whole blood. The source of these receptors is an adult who was a healthcare worker with PCR-confirmed SARS-CoV-2 infection or an uninfected control (not recorded which).

This clonotype was detected only a few times. The V gene is TRBV19, the J gene TRBJ2-2; D possibly uses TRBD1 or TRBD2 (6 bases each). This CDR3 is 14 amino acids long. Trimming removed 5 bases at V and 6 bases at J, with 13 bases between. The germline CDR1 and CDR2 sequences are LNHDA and SQIVND (reference sequence). The DNA of the CDR3 is TGTGCCAGTAGTCCCGTACGGGGGCCCGGGGAGCTGTTTTTT. Its translation is CASSPVRGPGELFF. The entire variable domain, with the rest obtained from reference TRBV19 and TRBJ2-2, is as follows: DGGITQSPKYLFRKEGQNVTLSCEQNLNHDAMYWYRQDPGQGLRLIYYSQIVNDFQKGDIAEGYSVSREKKESFPLTVTSAQKNPTAFYLCASSPVRGPGELFFGEGSRLTVL.

In its sample, this clonotype was seen a few times. The chain joins TRBV29-1 to TRBJ2-3; D is ambiguous. The CDR3 totals 12 residues. Trimming took 4 bases from V and 4 from J, leaving 9 bases between them. Germline values: CDR1 SQVTM, CDR2 ANQGSEA. The CDR3 spells CSVVVGSDTQYF. The CDR3 nucleotides are TGCAGCGTTGTAGTAGGTTCAGATACGCAGTATTTT.

This clonotype was observed many times. The V and J genes are TRBV7-9 and TRBJ2-5; D might be TRBD1 (5 bases). The CDR3 runs to 15 residues. V lost 5 bases to trimming and J lost 7 bases, with 20 bases between them. Germline values: CDR1 SEHNR, CDR2 FQNEAQ (reference sequence). The CDR3 bases are TGTGCCAGCAGCCCCCGGACAAATTCTAAAGGGACCCAGTACTTC. Its protein product is CASSPRTNSKGTQYF.

This clonotype appeared many times. This chain joins TRBV20-1 and TRBJ2-1, with a weak D call TRBD1 (6 bases). The CDR3 has 16 amino acids. V lost 6 bases to trimming and J lost 0 bases, with 18 bases between them. Germline V gene sequence: CDR1 DFQATT, CDR2 SNEGSKA (reference sequence). Here the CDR3 reads CSAQDRLKSSYNEQFF. In nucleotides, the CDR3 is TGCAGTGCCCAGGACAGATTGAAATCCTCCTACAATGAGCAGTTCTTC.

In this sample, this clonotype turned up a few times. The chain links TRBV9 to TRBJ1-1; tentative D call: TRBD1 (6 bases). Germline V gives CDR1 SGDLS, CDR2 YYNGEE. V shed 0 bases and J shed 5 bases, with 20 bases lying between them. This CDR3 region has 17 residues. CDR3 sequence: CASSVEGPGAWRTEAFF. The CDR3, as DNA: TGTGCCAGCAGCGTAGAAGGGCCAGGGGCATGGAGGACTGAAGCTTTCTTT.

About this clonotype: The junction differs from germline at one of its ends, possibly a read error. The chain recombines TRBV19 with TRBJ1-5; D call uncertain. From germline, CDR1 is LNHDA and CDR2 SQIVND (reference sequence). CDR3 length equals 15 residues. The CDR3 region is CVSIASSNGNQPQHF. The CDR3 DNA is TGTGTCAGTATAGCGTCCAGCAATGGAAATCAGCCCCAGCATTTT.

This clonotype was counted at least ten times. Here the CDR3 reads CSEAGLAVGEQFF. In nucleotides, the CDR3 is TGCAGTGAGGCGGGACTAGCGGTGGGTGAGCAGTTCTTC. The chain couples TRBV20-1 to TRBJ2-1, with 11 bases aligning to TRBD2. The germline V gene has CDR1 DFQATT and CDR2 SNEGSKA (reference sequence). Trimming cost V 7 bases and J 9 bases; bases outside gene matches: 8. The CDR3 totals 13 residues.

This clonotype was recorded at least ten times. The chain joins TRBV29-1 to TRBJ2-1; 7 nucleotides match TRBD1. Germline CDR1 SQVTM, CDR2 ANQGSEA. The CDR3 covers 12 residues. The CDR3 loop is CSVNRGPNEQFF. In DNA form, the CDR3 reads TGCAGTGTCAACAGGGGACCCAATGAGCAGTTCTTC.

V usage is TRBV7-2 and J usage is TRBJ2-1; TRBD2 matches at 15 bases. The CDR3 sequence is 17 residues long. Germline V gene lookup returns CDR1 SGHTA and CDR2 FQGNSA. Trimming took 1 base from V and 9 from J; bases not matched to a gene: 7. The CDR3 loop reads CASSLGGTSGGQGEQFF. The CDR3 nucleotides are TGTGCCAGCAGCTTAGGTGGGACTAGCGGGGGGCAAGGTGAGCAGTTCTTC.

The chain joins TRBV6-5 to TRBJ2-3, with D maybe TRBD2 (5 bases). Germline assignment: CDR1 MNHEY and CDR2 SVGAGI. There are 14 residues in the CDR3. Between the trimmed V and J ends, which lost 2 bases and 6 bases, there was a span of 12 bases. CDR3 coding DNA: TGTGCCAGCAGTTACCGGGATACAAGGGATACGCAGTATTTT. Translating it yields CASSYRDTRDTQYF.